This T cell receptor beta chain is drawn from a study of T cells and copy number aberrations in small-cell lung cancer. J lost 4 bases, V lost 5 bases, and 6 bases had no gene match. CDR1 and CDR2 (germline): LGHNA, YSLEER. The CDR3 spans 16 residues. Collected at least 2 cm from the tumor margin, the adjacent lung showed no malignant cells. Profiled with immunoSEQ multiplex PCR; TCRdb holds only in-frame clones, not every one. This table has 6,000 to 7,500 clones, 82% appearing once. As for this clone: Its target is not known.

Study findings and constraints: All specimens were formalin-fixed paraffin-embedded tissue, which is known to introduce sequencing artifacts. Findings need validation given the study's small sample size. Adjacent lung showed higher T-cell richness and clonality than tumors; density difference nonsignificant.

The chain couples TRBV4-3 to TRBJ2-3, with 13 bases fitting TRBD2. The sample was normal tissue next to the tumor. The TCR comes from a woman aged 50 to 65 with small cell lung cancer. The CDR3 sequence: CASSVGLAGAADTQYF. CDR3 nucleotides: TGCGCCAGCAGCGTCGGACTAGCGGGAGCGGCAGATACGCAGTATTTT.